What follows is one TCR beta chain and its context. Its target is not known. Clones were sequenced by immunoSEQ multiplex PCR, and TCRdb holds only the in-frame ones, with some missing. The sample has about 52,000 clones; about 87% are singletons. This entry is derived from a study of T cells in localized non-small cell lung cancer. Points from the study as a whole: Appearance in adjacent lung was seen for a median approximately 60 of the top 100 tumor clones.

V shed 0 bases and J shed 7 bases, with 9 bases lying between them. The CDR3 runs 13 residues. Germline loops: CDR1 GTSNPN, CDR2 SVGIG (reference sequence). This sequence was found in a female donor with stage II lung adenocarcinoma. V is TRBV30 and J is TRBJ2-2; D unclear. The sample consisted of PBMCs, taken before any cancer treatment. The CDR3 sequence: CAWSVGQSGELFF. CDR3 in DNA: TGTGCCTGGAGTGTAGGGCAAAGCGGGGAGCTGTTTTTT.